This T cell receptor beta chain was captured in a study of identical twins. Overall study findings and caveats: Cord blood beta clonotypes present at high abundance carried fewer insertions; no such pattern appeared in memory repertoires.

A remark on this clonotype: Its antigen is not known.

Template switching (which added a universal primer site) was used, and cDNA carried unique molecular identifiers. TCRdb processed the 5' RACE reads anew with MiXCR; each CDR3 protein has one entry. The data show 230,000 or so distinct CDR3 sequences, roughly 8% seen once. Germline V gene sequence: CDR1 SEHNR, CDR2 FQNEAQ (reference sequence). This CDR3 is 12 amino acids long. V lost 4 bases and J lost 4, with 7 bases in between. The same sample was also studied in work on yellow fever vaccine responses in identical twins.

The TCR originated in a woman under 30 in good health. The sample consisted of CD8+ T cells sorted from blood. This chain connects TRBV7-9 to TRBJ2-5; D not certain. The CDR3 bases are TGTGCCAGCAGCTACCACACAGAGACCCAGTACTTC. Protein product: CASSYHTETQYF. Full variable domain (remainder filled in from reference TRBV7-9 and TRBJ2-5): DTGVSQNPRHKITKRGQNVTFRCDPISEHNRLYWYRQTLGQGPEFLTYFQNEAQLEKSRLLSDRFSAERPKGSFSTLEIQRTEQGDSAMYLCASSYHTETQYFGPGTRLLVL.